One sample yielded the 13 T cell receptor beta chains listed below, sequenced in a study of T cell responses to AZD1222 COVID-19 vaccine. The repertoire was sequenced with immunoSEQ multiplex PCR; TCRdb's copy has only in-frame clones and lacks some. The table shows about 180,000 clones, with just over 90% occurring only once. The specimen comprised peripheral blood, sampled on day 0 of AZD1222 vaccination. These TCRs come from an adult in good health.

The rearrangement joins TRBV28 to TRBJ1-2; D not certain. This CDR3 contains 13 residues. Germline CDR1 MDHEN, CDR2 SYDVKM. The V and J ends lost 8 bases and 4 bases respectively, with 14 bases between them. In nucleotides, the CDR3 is TGTGCCAGCTCAGCGGAAAAAGTCTATGGCTACACCTTC. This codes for CASSAEKVYGYTF.

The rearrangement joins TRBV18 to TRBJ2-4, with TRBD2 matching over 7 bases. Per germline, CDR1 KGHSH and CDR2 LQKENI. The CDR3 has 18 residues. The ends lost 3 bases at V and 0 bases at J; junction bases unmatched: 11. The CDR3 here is CASSPPGAGELAKNIQYF. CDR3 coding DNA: TGTGCCAGCTCACCCCCCGGGGCGGGAGAACTAGCCAAAAACATTCAGTACTTC.

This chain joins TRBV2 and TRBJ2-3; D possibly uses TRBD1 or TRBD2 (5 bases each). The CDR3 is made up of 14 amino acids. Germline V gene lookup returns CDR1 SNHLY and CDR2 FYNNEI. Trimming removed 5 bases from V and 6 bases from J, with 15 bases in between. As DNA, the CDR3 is TGTGCCAGCAGTCCCGGGACCTCAGCTGATACGCAGTATTTT. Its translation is CASSPGTSADTQYF.

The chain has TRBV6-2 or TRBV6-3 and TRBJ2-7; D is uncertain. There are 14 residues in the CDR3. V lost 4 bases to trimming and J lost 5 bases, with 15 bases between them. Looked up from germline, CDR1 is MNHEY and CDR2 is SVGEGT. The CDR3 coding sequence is TGTGCCAGCAGTTCCCCATCGAATCTTAACGAGCAGTACTTC. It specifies CASSSPSNLNEQYF.

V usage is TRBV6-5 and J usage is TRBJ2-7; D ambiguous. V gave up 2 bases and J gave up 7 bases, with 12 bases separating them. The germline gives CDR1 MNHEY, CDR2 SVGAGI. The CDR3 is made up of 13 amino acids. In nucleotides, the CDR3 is TGTGCCAGCAGTTACACCTACGTGAAGGAGCAGTACTTC. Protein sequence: CASSYTYVKEQYF.

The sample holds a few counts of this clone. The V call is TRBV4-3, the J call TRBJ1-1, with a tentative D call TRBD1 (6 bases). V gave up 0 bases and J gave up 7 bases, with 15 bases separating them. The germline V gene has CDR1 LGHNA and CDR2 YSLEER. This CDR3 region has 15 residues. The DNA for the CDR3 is TGCGCCAGCAGCCAAGAGGAGGGGGGTTCGGGTGAAGCTTTCTTT. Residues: CASSQEEGGSGEAFF.

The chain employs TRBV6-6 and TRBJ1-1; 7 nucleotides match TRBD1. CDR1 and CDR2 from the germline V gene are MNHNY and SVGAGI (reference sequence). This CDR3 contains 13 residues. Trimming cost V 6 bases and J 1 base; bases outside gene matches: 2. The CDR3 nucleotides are TGTGCCAGCAGACGACAGGGGAACACTGAAGCTTTCTTT. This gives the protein CASRRQGNTEAFF.

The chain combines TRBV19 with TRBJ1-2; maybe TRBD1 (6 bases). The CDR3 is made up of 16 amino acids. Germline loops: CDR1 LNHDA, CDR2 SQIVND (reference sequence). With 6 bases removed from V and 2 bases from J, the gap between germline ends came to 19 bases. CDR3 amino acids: CASSPDRGTGNYGYTF. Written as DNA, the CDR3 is TGTGCCAGTAGCCCTGATAGGGGAACAGGGAACTATGGCTACACCTTC.

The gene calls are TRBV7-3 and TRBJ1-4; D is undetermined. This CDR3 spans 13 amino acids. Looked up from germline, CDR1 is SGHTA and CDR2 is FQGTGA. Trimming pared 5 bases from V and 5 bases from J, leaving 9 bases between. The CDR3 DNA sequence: TGTGCCAGCAGCCCGGGGTTAAATGAAAAACTGTTTTTT. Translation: CASSPGLNEKLFF.

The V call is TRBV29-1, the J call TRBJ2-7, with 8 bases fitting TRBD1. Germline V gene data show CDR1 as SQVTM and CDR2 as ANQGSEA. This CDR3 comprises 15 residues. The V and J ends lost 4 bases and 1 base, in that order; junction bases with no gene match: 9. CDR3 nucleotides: TGCAGCGTTGGATCGGACAGGGAAGCGTCCTACGAGCAGTACTTC. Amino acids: CSVGSDREASYEQYF.

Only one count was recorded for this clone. CDR3 nucleotide sequence: TGTGCCAGCAGCACCCGACAGACCAATTCACCCCTCCACTTT. It yields the protein CASSTRQTNSPLHF. This sequence joins TRBV5-4 and TRBJ1-6; D perhaps matches TRBD1 (5 bases). From germline, CDR1 is SGHNT and CDR2 YYREEE (reference sequence). V lost 4 bases and J 7 bases, leaving 12 bases between the germline ends. This CDR3 is 14 amino acids long.

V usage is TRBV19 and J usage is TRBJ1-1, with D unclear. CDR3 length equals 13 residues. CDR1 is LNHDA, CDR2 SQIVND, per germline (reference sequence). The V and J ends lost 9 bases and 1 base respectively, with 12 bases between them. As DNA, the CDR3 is TGTGCCAGCCGCGGGCGGACGAACACTGAAGCTTTCTTT. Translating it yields CASRGRTNTEAFF.

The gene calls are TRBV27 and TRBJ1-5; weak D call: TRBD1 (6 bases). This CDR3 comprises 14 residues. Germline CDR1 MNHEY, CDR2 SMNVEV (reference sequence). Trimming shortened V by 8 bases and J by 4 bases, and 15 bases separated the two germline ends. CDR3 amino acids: CASQPGGPNQPQHF. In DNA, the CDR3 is TGTGCCAGCCAACCTGGGGGCCCGAATCAGCCCCAGCATTTT.